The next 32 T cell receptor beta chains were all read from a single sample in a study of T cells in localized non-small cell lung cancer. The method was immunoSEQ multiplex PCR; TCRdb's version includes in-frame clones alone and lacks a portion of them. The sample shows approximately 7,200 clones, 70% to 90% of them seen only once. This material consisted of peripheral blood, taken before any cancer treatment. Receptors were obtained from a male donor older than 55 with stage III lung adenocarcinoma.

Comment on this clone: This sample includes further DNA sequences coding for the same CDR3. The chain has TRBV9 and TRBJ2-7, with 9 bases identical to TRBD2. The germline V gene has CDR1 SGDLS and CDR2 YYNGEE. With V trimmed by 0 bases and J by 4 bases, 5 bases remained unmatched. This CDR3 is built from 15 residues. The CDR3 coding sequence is TGTGCCAGCAGCGTAGGTGCTAGCGGGATTTACGAGCAGTACTTC. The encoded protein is CASSVGASGIYEQYF.

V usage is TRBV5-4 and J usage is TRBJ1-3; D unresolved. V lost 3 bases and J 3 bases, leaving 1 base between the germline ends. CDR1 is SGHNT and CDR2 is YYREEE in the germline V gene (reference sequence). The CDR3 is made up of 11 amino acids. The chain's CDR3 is CASSYGNTIYF. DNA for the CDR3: TGTGCCAGCAGCTATGGAAACACCATATATTTT.

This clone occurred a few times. For the CDR3, the DNA is TGTGCCAGCAGCTTAGTTTCAGGGGGCGGTTATGGCTACACCTTC. Translation: CASSLVSGGGYGYTF. The gene calls are TRBV11-2 and TRBJ1-2; the match to TRBD1 covers 8 bases. Germline CDR1 SGHAT, CDR2 FQNNGV. After removal of 1 base from V and 5 bases from J, the junction contained 6 bases not matched to a gene. The CDR3 is 15 amino acids.

The CDR3 spells CASSPPGQLEQYF. DNA of the CDR3: TGTGCCAGCAGCCCTCCGGGACAGCTCGAGCAGTACTTC. This chain uses TRBV7-6 with TRBJ2-7, with 7 bases identical to TRBD1. Germline assignment: CDR1 SGHVS and CDR2 FNYEAQ. V was clipped by 5 bases and J by 6 bases; unmatched bases: 7. This CDR3 has 13 residues.

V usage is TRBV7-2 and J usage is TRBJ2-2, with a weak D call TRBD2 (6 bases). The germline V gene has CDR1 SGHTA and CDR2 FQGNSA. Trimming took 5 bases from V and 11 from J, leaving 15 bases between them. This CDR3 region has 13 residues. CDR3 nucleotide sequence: TGTGCCAGCAGCCGATCGCGGGGCCGCGAGCTGTTTTTT. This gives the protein CASSRSRGRELFF.

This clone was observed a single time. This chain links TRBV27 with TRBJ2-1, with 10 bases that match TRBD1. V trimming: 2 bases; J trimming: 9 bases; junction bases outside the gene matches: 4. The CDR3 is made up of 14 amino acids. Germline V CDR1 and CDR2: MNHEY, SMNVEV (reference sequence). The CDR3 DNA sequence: TGTGCCAGCAGTTTAGAGACAGGGGGCCGTGAGCAGTTCTTC. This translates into CASSLETGGREQFF.

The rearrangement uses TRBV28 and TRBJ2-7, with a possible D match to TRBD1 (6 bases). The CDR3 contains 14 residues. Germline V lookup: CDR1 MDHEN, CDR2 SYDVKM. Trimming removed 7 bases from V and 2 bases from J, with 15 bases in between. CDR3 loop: CASTNQGFAYEQYF. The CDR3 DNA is TGTGCCAGCACCAATCAGGGGTTCGCCTACGAGCAGTACTTC.

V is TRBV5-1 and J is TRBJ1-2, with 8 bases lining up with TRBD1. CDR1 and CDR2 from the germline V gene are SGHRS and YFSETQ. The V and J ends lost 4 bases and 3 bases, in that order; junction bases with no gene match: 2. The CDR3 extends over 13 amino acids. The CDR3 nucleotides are TGCGCCAGCAGCAAGGACAGGGACTATGGCTACACCTTC. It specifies CASSKDRDYGYTF.

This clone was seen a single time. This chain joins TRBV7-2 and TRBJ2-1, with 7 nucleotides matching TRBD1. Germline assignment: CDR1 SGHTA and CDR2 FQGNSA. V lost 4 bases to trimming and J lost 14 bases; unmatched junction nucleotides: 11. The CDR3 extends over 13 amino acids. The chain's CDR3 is CASSSLPRQGKFF. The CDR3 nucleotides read TGTGCCAGCAGCTCCCTCCCTAGACAGGGAAAGTTCTTC.

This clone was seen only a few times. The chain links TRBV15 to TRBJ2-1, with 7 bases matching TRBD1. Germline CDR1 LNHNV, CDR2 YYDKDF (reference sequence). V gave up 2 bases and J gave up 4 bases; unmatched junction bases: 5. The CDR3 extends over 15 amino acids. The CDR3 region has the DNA TGTGCCACCAGCAGACCGGGACAGTTATACAATGAGCAGTTCTTC. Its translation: CATSRPGQLYNEQFF. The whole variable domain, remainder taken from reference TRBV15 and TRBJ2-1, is DAMVIQNPRYQVTQFGKPVTLSCSQTLNHNVMYWYQQKSSQAPKLLFHYYDKDFNNEADTPDNFQSRRPNTSFCFLDIRSPGLGDTAMYLCATSRPGQLYNEQFFGPGTRLTVL.

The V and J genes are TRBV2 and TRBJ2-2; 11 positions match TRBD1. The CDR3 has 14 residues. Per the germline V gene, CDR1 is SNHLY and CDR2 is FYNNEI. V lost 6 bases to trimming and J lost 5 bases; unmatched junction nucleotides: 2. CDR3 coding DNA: TGTGCCAGCAGAGGGACAGGGGGAACCGGGGAGCTGTTTTTT. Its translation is CASRGTGGTGELFF.

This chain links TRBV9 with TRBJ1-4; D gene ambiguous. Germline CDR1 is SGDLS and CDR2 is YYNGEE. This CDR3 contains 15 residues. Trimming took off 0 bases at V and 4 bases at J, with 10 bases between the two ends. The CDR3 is CASSVAGGYNEKLFF. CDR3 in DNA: TGTGCCAGCAGCGTAGCAGGCGGATATAATGAAAAACTGTTTTTT. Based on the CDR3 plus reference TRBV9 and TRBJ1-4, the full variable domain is DSGVTQTPKHLITATGQRVTLRCSPRSGDLSVYWYQQSLDQGLQFLIQYYNGEERAKGNILERFSAQQFPDLHSELNLSSLELGDSALYFCASSVAGGYNEKLFFGSGTQLSVL.

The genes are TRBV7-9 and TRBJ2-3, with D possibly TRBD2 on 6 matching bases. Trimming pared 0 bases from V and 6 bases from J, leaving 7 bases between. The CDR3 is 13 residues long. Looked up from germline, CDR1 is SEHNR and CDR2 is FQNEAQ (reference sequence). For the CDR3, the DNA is TGTGCCAGCAGCTTAGCGGGAGGCGATACGCAGTATTTT. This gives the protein CASSLAGGDTQYF.

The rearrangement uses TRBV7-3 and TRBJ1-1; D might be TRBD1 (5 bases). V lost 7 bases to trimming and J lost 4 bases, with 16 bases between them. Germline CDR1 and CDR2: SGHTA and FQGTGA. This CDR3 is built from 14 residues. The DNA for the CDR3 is TGTGCCAGCACCCCCGGGGGGAGGTTCACTGAAGCTTTCTTT. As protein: CASTPGGRFTEAFF.

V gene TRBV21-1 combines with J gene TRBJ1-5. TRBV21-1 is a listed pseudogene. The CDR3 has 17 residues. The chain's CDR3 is CASPKGGGSRGEQPQHF. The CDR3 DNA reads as TGTGCCAGCCCTAAAGGTGGAGGGTCACGGGGGGAACAGCCCCAGCATTTT.

The CDR3, as DNA: TGTGCCAGCAGCTTAGACTCGGGTCCTAAGGGGACCCAGTACTTC. This sequence encodes CASSLDSGPKGTQYF. The chain has TRBV11-2 and TRBJ2-5; D is unresolved. The V end lost 0 bases, the J end lost 7 bases, and 15 bases lay between the germline ends. Germline assignment: CDR1 SGHAT and CDR2 FQNNGV. There are 15 residues in the CDR3.

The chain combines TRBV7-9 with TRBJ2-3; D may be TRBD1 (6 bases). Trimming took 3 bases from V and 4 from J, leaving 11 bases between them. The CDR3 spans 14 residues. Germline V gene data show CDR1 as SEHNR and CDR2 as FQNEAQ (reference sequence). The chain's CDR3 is CASSFTGRADTQYF. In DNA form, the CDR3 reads TGTGCCAGCAGCTTTACAGGGAGAGCAGATACGCAGTATTTT.

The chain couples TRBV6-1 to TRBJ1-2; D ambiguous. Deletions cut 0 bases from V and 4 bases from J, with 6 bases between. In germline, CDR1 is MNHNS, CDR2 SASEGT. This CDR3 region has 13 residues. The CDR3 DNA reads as TGTGCCAGCAGTGAAGCCCCCATCTATGGCTACACCTTC. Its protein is CASSEAPIYGYTF.

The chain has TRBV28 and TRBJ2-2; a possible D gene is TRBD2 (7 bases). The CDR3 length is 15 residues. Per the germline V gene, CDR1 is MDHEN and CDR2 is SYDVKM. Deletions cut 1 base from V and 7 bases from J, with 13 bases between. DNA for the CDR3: TGTGCCAGCAGTTTATTAAACAGGGAGGGCGGGGAGCTGTTTTTT. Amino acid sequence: CASSLLNREGGELFF.

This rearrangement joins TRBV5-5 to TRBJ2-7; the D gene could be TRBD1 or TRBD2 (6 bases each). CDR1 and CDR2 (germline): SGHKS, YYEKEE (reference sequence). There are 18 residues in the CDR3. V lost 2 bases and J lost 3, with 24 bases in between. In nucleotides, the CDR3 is TGTGCCAGCAGCTTTTCGGTACGAGAGGGGGGAGGAGGCTACGAGCAGTACTTC. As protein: CASSFSVREGGGGYEQYF.

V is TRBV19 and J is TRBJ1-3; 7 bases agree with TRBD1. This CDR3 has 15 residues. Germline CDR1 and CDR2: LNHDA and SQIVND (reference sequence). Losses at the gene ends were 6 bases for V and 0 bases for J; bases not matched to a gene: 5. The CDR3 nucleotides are TGTGCCAGTAGCGACAGGGCGAACTCTGGAAACACCATATATTTT. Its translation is CASSDRANSGNTIYF. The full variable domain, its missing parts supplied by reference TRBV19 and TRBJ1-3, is DGGITQSPKYLFRKEGQNVTLSCEQNLNHDAMYWYRQDPGQGLRLIYYSQIVNDFQKGDIAEGYSVSREKKESFPLTVTSAQKNPTAFYLCASSDRANSGNTIYFGEGSWLTVV.

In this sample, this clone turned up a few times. The CDR3 spells CASSSRAGGAASTDTQYF. The CDR3 DNA sequence: TGTGCCAGCAGTTCACGAGCGGGGGGCGCCGCTAGCACAGATACGCAGTATTTT. V is TRBV27 and J is TRBJ2-3, with TRBD2 matching over 9 bases. There are 18 residues in the CDR3. V trimming: 4 bases; J trimming: 0 bases; junction bases outside the gene matches: 11. CDR1 MNHEY and CDR2 SMNVEV come from the germline V gene (reference sequence).

The CDR3 loop is CASSQESGPRTDTQYF. CDR3 DNA sequence: TGTGCCAGCAGCCAAGAATCAGGGCCACGCACAGATACGCAGTATTTT. The chain links TRBV4-2 to TRBJ2-3; D possibly corresponds to TRBD1 (5 bases). Germline assignment: CDR1 LGHNA and CDR2 YNFKEQ. V lost 0 bases to trimming and J lost 1 base, with 11 bases between them. This CDR3 has 16 residues.

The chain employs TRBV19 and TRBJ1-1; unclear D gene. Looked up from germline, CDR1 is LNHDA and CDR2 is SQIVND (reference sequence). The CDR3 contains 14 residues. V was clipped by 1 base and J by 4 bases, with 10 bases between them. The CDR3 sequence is CASSIVALSTEAFF. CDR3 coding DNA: TGTGCCAGTAGTATAGTCGCCCTGAGCACTGAAGCTTTCTTT.

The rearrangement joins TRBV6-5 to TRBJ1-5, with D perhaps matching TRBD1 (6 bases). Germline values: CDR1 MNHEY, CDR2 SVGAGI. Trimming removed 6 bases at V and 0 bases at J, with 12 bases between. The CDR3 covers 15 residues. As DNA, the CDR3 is TGTGCCAGCAGAAGGGGGAGGGATAGCAATCAGCCCCAGCATTTT. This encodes CASRRGRDSNQPQHF.

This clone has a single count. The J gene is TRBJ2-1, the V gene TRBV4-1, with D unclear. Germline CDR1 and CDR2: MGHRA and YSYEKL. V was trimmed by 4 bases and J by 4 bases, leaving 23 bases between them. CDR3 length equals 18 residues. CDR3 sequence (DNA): TGCGCCAGCAGCCCTATCGACATGGGCCTGAGAAGATACAATGAGCAGTTCTTC. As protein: CASSPIDMGLRRYNEQFF.

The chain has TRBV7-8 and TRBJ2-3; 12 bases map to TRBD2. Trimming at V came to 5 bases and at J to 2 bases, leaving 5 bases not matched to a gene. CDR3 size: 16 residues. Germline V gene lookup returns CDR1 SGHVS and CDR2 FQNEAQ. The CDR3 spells CASSPRTSGDTDTQYF. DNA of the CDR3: TGTGCCAGCAGCCCACGGACTAGCGGGGACACAGATACGCAGTATTTT.

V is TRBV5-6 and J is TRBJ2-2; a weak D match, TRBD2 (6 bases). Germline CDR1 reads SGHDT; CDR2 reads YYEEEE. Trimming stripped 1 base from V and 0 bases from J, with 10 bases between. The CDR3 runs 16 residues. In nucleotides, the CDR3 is TGTGCCAGCAGCTTGTATACGGGAGCGAACACCGGGGAGCTGTTTTTT. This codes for CASSLYTGANTGELFF.

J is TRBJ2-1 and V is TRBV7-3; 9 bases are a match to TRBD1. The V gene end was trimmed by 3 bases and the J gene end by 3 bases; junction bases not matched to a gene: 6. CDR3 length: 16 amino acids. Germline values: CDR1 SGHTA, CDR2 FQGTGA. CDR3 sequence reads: CASSFQPGQGYNEQFF. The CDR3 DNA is TGTGCCAGCAGCTTCCAGCCGGGACAGGGCTACAATGAGCAGTTCTTC.

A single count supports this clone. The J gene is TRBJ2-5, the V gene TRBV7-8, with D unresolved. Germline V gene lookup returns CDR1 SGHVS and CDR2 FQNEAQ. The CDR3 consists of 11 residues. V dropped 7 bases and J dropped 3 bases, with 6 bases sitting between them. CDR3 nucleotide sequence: TGTGCCAGCACCGTGGAAGAGACCCAGTACTTC. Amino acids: CASTVEETQYF.

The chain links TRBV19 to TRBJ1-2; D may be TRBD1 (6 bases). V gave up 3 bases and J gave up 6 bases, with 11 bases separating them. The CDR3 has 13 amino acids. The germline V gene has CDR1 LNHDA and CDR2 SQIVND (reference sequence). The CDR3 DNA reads TGTGCCAGTAGTATCGGGGGCGTCAATGGCTACACCTTC. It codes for CASSIGGVNGYTF. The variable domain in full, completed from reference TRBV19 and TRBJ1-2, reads DGGITQSPKYLFRKEGQNVTLSCEQNLNHDAMYWYRQDPGQGLRLIYYSQIVNDFQKGDIAEGYSVSREKKESFPLTVTSAQKNPTAFYLCASSIGGVNGYTFGSGTRLTVV.

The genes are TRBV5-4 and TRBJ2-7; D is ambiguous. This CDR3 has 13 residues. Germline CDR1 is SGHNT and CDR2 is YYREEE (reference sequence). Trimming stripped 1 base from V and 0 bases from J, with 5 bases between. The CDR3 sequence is CASSLHSSYEQYF. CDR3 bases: TGTGCCAGCAGCTTGCACAGCTCCTACGAGCAGTACTTC.